This T cell receptor beta chain was identified during a study of blood T cell repertoires in COVID-19 (dated by TCRdb to 2018 to 2020). Turning to the overall study: Samples covering the acute and convalescent phases of COVID-19 were provided by collaborators in the United States, Italy and Spain. The prospective study material was composed of cDNA or gDNA derived from T cells, B-cell-depleted T cells, or PBMCs. Deeply sampled blood TCRbeta repertoires from subjects exposed to, actively infected with, or recovered from COVID-19 were included in the dataset. The repertoires were released in a freely available public database meant as a resource for research on the immune response to SARS-CoV-2. The samples were drawn from two sources: the first 160 participants of the ongoing ImmuneRACE study, and some 1,300 subjects contributed by 6 global collaborators. The sample metadata nearly always contained a de-identified subject ID, COVID-19 status, age in years and sex. HLA class I and class II types, where available, came from metadata supplied by the sample provider rather than from assay-based typing.

Enrolling through a virtual design, the prospective study's participants ranged in age from about 18 to 100 years and lived across 24 United States geographic areas. To assign participants to cohorts, the prospective study relied on clinical history that participants themselves reported in a screening survey and a study questionnaire. In the prospective study, whole blood, serum and a nasopharyngeal or oropharyngeal swab were collected from each participant by mobile phlebotomists. Participants in the prospective study had the option to provide additional blood draws and questionnaires over a roughly 2-month period. Prospective study blood samples were shipped either frozen or at room temperature before DNA extraction. TCRbeta CDR3 regions were amplified from genomic DNA by means of the immunoSEQ Assay, a bias-controlled multiplex PCR. The source study handled its data this way. Nucleated cell counts per sample were estimated from amplification of reference gene primers within the assay. To quantify the absolute abundance of each unique TCRbeta CDR3 rearrangement, sequence reads were collapsed and filtered. For each sample, productive Simpson clonality was calculated as the square root of Simpson's diversity index across productive rearrangements. TCRdb mirrors the immuneACCESS table, restricted to in-frame sequences. Some clones are absent from its copies; in checked studies, under half trace to an unresolved V gene, and the reason for the others is unknown. V, J and clone size are taken as reported in that table, and D and trimming were inferred from the DNA itself. The sample includes about 170,000 clones, with more than 70% observed a single time. The top ten clonotypes cover 3.5% to 4% of the sample.

A word on this clone: Its specific antigen is unknown. The record has no base qualities; no much larger clone is one base away.

Overall results and qualifications from the work: The amount of clinical and demographic metadata varied by source and participant and was provided uncurated.

Sequencing input: PBMCs or T cells enriched from blood (not recorded which). The receptor was isolated from a woman aged 45-65 years in a cohort exposed to, infected with or recovered from COVID-19 (not recorded which).

The DNA is as follows: TGCGCCAGCAGCCAAGATGGGCAGGGACTCAATTCACCCCTCCACTTT. Its amino acids are CASSQDGQGLNSPLHF. The chain uses TRBV4-1 and TRBJ1-6; matching of 5 bases hints at TRBD1 as the D gene. Sequences MGHRA (CDR1) and YSYEKL (CDR2) are obtained from the germline V gene. The trim is 0 bases for V and 7 bases for J, with a gap of 13 bases between the germline ends. Counted from cysteine to phenylalanine, this CDR3 has 16 amino acids. The kept DNA is CDR3 alone, 48 bases in frame from the first base.